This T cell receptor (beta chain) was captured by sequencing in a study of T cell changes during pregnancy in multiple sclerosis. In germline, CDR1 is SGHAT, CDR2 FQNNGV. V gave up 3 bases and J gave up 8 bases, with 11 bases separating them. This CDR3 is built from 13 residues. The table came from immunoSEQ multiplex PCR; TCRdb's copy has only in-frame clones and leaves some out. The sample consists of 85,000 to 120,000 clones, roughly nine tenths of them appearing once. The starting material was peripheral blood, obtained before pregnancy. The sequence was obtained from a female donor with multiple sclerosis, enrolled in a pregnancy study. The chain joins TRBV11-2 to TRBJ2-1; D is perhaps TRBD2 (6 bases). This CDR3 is CASSLSTSYEQFF. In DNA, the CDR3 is TGTGCCAGCAGCTTGTCGACTAGTTATGAGCAGTTCTTC.